Presented here are 23 T cell receptor beta chains from one specimen sequenced in a study of naive and memory T cell subsets. An equimolar mix of two oligonucleotides served as the beta constant-region primer for TRBC1 and TRBC2. Four rounds of PCR amplified the ligated cDNA using nested alpha and beta constant-region primers plus SP2. TCRdb redid the calling of the UMI-ligation and nested PCR reads with MiXCR, one entry per CDR3 protein. The sample records roughly 130,000 distinct CDR3 sequences, approximately 37% being singletons. The material sequenced was central memory CD4+ T cells from blood. These receptors originate from a human donor in good health.

The chain is built from TRBV28 and TRBJ2-7; D is undetermined. Germline CDR1 is MDHEN and CDR2 is SYDVKM. The CDR3 runs to 13 residues. V dropped 7 bases and J dropped 4 bases, with 14 bases sitting between them. This CDR3 is CASTSLSSYEQYF. CDR3 coding DNA: TGTGCCAGCACCTCTTTATCATCTTACGAGCAGTACTTC.

The chain joins TRBV11-2 to TRBJ2-7; D not certain. Germline CDR1 is SGHAT and CDR2 is FQNNGV. CDR3 length equals 15 residues. The V gene lost 1 base and the J gene lost 1 base, with 11 bases spanning the gap. The CDR3 DNA reads as TGTGCCAGCAGCTTAGTCTCCCGACGTTCCTACGAGCAGTACTTC. This translates into CASSLVSRRSYEQYF.

V gene TRBV5-1 combines with J gene TRBJ1-2; the D is unclear. V lost 1 base and J lost 1, with 8 bases in between. CDR3 length equals 14 residues. From germline, CDR1 is SGHRS and CDR2 YFSETQ. In DNA, the CDR3 is TGCGCCAGCAGCTTGACTGGGGATAACTATGGCTACACCTTC. It is translated as CASSLTGDNYGYTF.

This clonotype has ten or more counts. The rearrangement uses TRBV20-1 and TRBJ2-1, with 10 bases matching TRBD2. The CDR3 runs to 15 residues. The germline CDR1 and CDR2 sequences are DFQATT and SNEGSKA (reference sequence). Losses at the gene ends were 0 bases for V and 5 bases for J; bases not matched to a gene: 4. Here the CDR3 reads CSARDRGLAHNEQFF. DNA of the CDR3: TGCAGTGCTAGAGATCGGGGACTAGCGCACAATGAGCAGTTCTTC.

The rearrangement joins TRBV5-1 to TRBJ1-5, with D possibly TRBD1 on 5 matching bases. The CDR3 is made up of 14 amino acids. CDR1 and CDR2 (germline): SGHRS, YFSETQ. V lost 2 bases to trimming and J lost 7 bases, with 13 bases between them. CDR3 loop: CASSFRQGGQPQHF. In nucleotides, the CDR3 is TGCGCCAGCAGCTTCCGCCAGGGCGGGCAGCCCCAGCATTTT.

The V gene is TRBV9, the J gene TRBJ2-7; D is possibly TRBD1 (6 bases). The germline CDR1 and CDR2 sequences are SGDLS and YYNGEE. The CDR3 has 15 amino acids. Trimming stripped 3 bases from V and 5 bases from J, with 18 bases between. The CDR3 nucleotides are TGTGCCAGCAGCGGAGAACAGGGAAGGTACGACGAGCAGTACTTC. Translated: CASSGEQGRYDEQYF.

The chain is built from TRBV6-1 and TRBJ2-5; the D is unclear. In germline, CDR1 is MNHNS, CDR2 SASEGT. Trimming took 0 bases from V and 5 from J, leaving 10 bases between them. The CDR3 is 14 residues long. The CDR3: CASSEAIVGETQYF. In nucleotides, the CDR3 is TGTGCCAGCAGTGAAGCAATAGTTGGGGAGACCCAGTACTTC.

As to this clonotype: The junction and the germline gene differ at one end; a read error may be behind it. The chain carries TRBV6-6 and TRBJ2-5; D unresolved. CDR1 and CDR2 (germline): MNHNY, SVGAGI (reference sequence). This CDR3 contains 15 residues. The CDR3 sequence: CASSSPMAGLGPLDF. As DNA, the CDR3 is TGTGCCAGCAGTTCCCCCATGGCTGGGTTAGGGCCCTTGGACTTC.

This clonotype was picked up a small number of times. The CDR3 is CASGSGTGGNQPQHF. CDR3 bases: TGTGCCAGCGGATCCGGGACAGGGGGGAATCAGCCCCAGCATTTT. The chain couples TRBV6-1 to TRBJ1-5; 11 bases align to TRBD1. Losses at the gene ends were 8 bases for V and 4 bases for J; bases not matched to a gene: 7. Germline V lookup: CDR1 MNHNS, CDR2 SASEGT. This CDR3 region has 15 residues.

J is TRBJ2-3 and V is TRBV10-3; D is possibly TRBD2 (6 bases). The CDR3 covers 15 residues. Trimming took off 4 bases at V and 3 bases at J, with 14 bases between the two ends. Germline V CDR1 and CDR2: ENHRY, SYGVKD. CDR3 protein: CAISVEGLRTDTQYF. CDR3 sequence (DNA): TGTGCCATCAGTGTGGAGGGTCTAAGGACAGATACGCAGTATTTT.

The table lists this clonotype with a few counts. V is TRBV10-1 and J is TRBJ2-2, with TRBD1 matching 7 bases. This CDR3 comprises 13 residues. J lost 5 bases, V lost 7 bases, and 4 bases had no gene match. CDR1 is WNHNN, CDR2 SYGVQD, per germline (reference sequence). CDR3 in amino acids: CASKGAGTGELFF. Written as DNA, the CDR3 is TGCGCCAGCAAGGGGGCTGGGACCGGGGAGCTGTTTTTT.

The gene calls are TRBV2 and TRBJ2-7; no definite D call. The V end was cut by 0 bases, the J end by 6 bases, with 6 bases between. CDR1 is SNHLY and CDR2 is FYNNEI in the germline V gene. The CDR3 spans 12 residues. CDR3 loop: CASSEALPEQYF. CDR3 nucleotide sequence: TGTGCCAGCAGTGAAGCGCTTCCCGAGCAGTACTTC. The entire variable domain, with the rest obtained from reference TRBV2 and TRBJ2-7, is as follows: EPEVTQTPSHQVTQMGQEVILRCVPISNHLYFYWYRQILGQKVEFLVSFYNNEISEKSEIFDDQFSVERPDGSNFTLKIRSTKLEDSAMYFCASSEALPEQYFGPGTRLTVT.

This clonotype was seen a few times. The chain couples TRBV12-3 or TRBV12-4 to TRBJ2-7; 7 bases are a match to TRBD1. V gave up 5 bases and J gave up 7 bases; unmatched junction bases: 8. The CDR3 runs to 13 residues. CDR3 sequence: CASSPSRDSEQYF. The CDR3 DNA is TGTGCCAGCAGTCCGTCCCGGGACAGTGAGCAGTACTTC.

By frequency in the sample, this clonotype is medium-sized. J is TRBJ2-7 and V is TRBV29-1; 8 nucleotides align to TRBD2. Germline V CDR1 and CDR2: SQVTM, ANQGSEA. The CDR3 is 15 residues long. V trimming: 4 bases; J trimming: 6 bases; junction bases outside the gene matches: 14. The CDR3 reads CSVVLLAATPGEQYF. CDR3 bases: TGCAGCGTTGTACTACTAGCGGCCACCCCTGGCGAGCAGTACTTC.

The chain recombines TRBV6-2 or TRBV6-3 with TRBJ2-5; D is tentatively TRBD1 or TRBD2 (5 bases each). With 0 bases removed from V and 2 bases from J, the gap between germline ends came to 10 bases. Germline values: CDR1 MNHEY, CDR2 SVGEGT. This CDR3 is built from 15 residues. Here the CDR3 reads CASSYSRGGQETQYF. As DNA, the CDR3 is TGTGCCAGCAGTTACTCGCGTGGGGGTCAAGAGACCCAGTACTTC.

This rearrangement joins TRBV7-9 to TRBJ2-6, with 11 bases fitting TRBD1. Germline CDR1 and CDR2: SEHNR and FQNEAQ (reference sequence). Trimming at V came to 6 bases and at J to 1 base, leaving 8 bases not matched to a gene. This CDR3 comprises 18 residues. DNA for the CDR3: TGTGCCAGCAGGACCGGGACAGGGGGAAATTCTGGGGCCAACGTCCTGACTTTC. Protein product: CASRTGTGGNSGANVLTF.

J is TRBJ1-1 and V is TRBV3-1; the D is unclear. Germline V gives CDR1 LGHDT, CDR2 YNNKEL (reference sequence). With 7 bases removed from V and 1 base from J, the gap between germline ends came to 7 bases. The CDR3 sequence is 12 residues long. CDR3 nucleotides: TGTGCCAGCACTGGCTCGAACACTGAAGCTTTCTTT. Protein product: CASTGSNTEAFF.

The J gene is TRBJ2-3, the V gene TRBV30; D might be TRBD1 (6 bases). CDR1 is GTSNPN and CDR2 is SVGIG in the germline V gene (reference sequence). The CDR3 contains 13 residues. With 0 bases removed from V and 5 bases from J, the gap between germline ends came to 9 bases. The CDR3 protein is CAWSVLGGDTQYF. The CDR3 coding sequence is TGTGCCTGGAGTGTGCTAGGGGGAGATACGCAGTATTTT.

This clonotype has only a few counts. V usage is TRBV6-5 and J usage is TRBJ1-3; tentatively, D is TRBD1 (6 bases). The ends were cut back, 6 bases at V and 7 bases at J, with 22 bases in the middle. Germline lookup yields CDR1 MNHEY and CDR2 SVGAGI. The CDR3 is 16 amino acids. The CDR3 is CASRPGRGAIGNTIYF. The CDR3 DNA follows: TGTGCCAGCAGGCCAGGACGGGGGGCGATCGGTAACACCATATATTTT.

The chain carries TRBV28 and TRBJ2-7, with 16 bases aligning to TRBD2. CDR3 length equals 17 residues. Trimming took 4 bases from V and 6 from J; bases not matched to a gene: 9. CDR1 MDHEN and CDR2 SYDVKM come from the germline V gene. CDR3 coding DNA: TGTGCCAGCAGTTCACCCGGGACTAGCGGGAGGGTAGCCGAGCAGTACTTC. This encodes CASSSPGTSGRVAEQYF.

This clonotype has only a few counts. The chain has TRBV11-2 and TRBJ2-7; 10 bases match TRBD2. The CDR3 totals 14 residues. Germline assignment: CDR1 SGHAT and CDR2 FQNNGV. Unmatched junction bases numbered 5, after V lost 7 bases and J lost 2 bases. The CDR3 is CASNPGLAPYEQYF. CDR3 bases: TGTGCCAGCAACCCGGGACTAGCGCCCTACGAGCAGTACTTC.

There are a few counts of this clonotype. The V call is TRBV20-1, the J call TRBJ1-5; D gene ambiguous. Deletions cut 2 bases from V and 0 bases from J, with 8 bases between. Per the germline V gene, CDR1 is DFQATT and CDR2 is SNEGSKA (reference sequence). This CDR3 is 14 amino acids long. The CDR3 nucleotides are TGCAGTGCTAGATACGACAATAGCAATCAGCCCCAGCATTTT. This encodes CSARYDNSNQPQHF.

This clonotype has ten or more counts. This chain links TRBV28 with TRBJ2-7, with D possibly being TRBD1 or TRBD2 (6 bases each). Germline V CDR1 and CDR2: MDHEN, SYDVKM. The CDR3 length is 14 residues. Trimming cost V 3 bases and J 2 bases, with 11 bases left between them. CDR3 bases: TGTGCCAGCAGTTTGGGGGGCAAAACCTACGAGCAGTACTTC. It translates to CASSLGGKTYEQYF. The full variable domain, with the rest looked up from reference TRBV28 and TRBJ2-7, is DVKVTQSSRYLVKRTGEKVFLECVQDMDHENMFWYRQDPGLGLRLIYFSYDVKMKEKGDIPEGYSVSREKKERFSLILESASTNQTSMYLCASSLGGKTYEQYFGPGTRLTVT.